Sequencing of this TCR beta chain was carried out in a study of blood T cell repertoires in COVID-19. At the level of the study: Samples came from the United States, Italy and Spain, spanning acute and convalescent COVID-19. PBMCs, B-cell-depleted T cells, or T cells were the source of the cDNA or gDNA that made up the material.

Only in-frame clones appear in the TCRdb table, and some are missing; sequencing was by immunoSEQ multiplex PCR. The sample records over 90,000 clones, over 70% being singletons. The J segment lost 1 base and the V segment lost 8 bases, leaving 3 bases of the junction unmatched. Germline-derived CDR1 and CDR2 are SEHNR and FQNEAQ (reference sequence). The CDR3 totals 13 residues. The sequencing input was peripheral blood. The TCR comes from a human donor in a cohort sampled during active or convalescent COVID-19. This chain uses TRBV7-9 with TRBJ2-3; 7 positions match TRBD1. The DNA for the CDR3 is TGTGCCAGCGGGGACAGAGGCACAGATACGCAGTATTTT. Translating gives CASGDRGTDTQYF.